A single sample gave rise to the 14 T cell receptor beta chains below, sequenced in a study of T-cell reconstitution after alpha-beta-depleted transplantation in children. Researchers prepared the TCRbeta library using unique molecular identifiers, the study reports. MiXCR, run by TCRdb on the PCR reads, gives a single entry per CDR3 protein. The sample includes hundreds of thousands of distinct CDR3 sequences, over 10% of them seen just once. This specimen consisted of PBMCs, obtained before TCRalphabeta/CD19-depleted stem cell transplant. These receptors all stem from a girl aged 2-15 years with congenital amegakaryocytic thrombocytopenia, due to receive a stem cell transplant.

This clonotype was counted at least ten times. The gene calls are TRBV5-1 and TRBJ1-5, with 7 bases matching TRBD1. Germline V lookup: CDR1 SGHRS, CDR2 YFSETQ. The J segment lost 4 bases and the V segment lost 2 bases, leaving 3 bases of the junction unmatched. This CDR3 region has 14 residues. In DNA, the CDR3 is TGCGCCAGCAGCTTAGGGACAGTTAATCAGCCCCAGCATTTT. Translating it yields CASSLGTVNQPQHF.

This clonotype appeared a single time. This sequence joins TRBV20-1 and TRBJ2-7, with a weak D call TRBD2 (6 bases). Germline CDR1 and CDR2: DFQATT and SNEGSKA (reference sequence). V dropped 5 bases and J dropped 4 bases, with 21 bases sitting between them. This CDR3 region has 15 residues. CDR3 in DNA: TGCAGTGCTGACGGGGTTCAGCGTGGACTATACGAGCAGTACTTC. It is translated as CSADGVQRGLYEQYF.

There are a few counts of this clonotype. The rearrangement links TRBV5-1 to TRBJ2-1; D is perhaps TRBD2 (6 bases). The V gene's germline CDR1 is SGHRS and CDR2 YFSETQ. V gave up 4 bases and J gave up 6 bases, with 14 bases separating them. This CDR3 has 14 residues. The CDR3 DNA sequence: TGCGCCAGCAGCAGGACCGTGGGGGGCAATGAGCAGTTCTTC. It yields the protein CASSRTVGGNEQFF. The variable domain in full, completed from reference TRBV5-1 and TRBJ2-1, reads KAGVTQTPRYLIKTRGQQVTLSCSPISGHRSVSWYQQTPGQGLQFLFEYFSETQRNKGNFPGRFSGRQFSNSRSEMNVSTLELGDSALYLCASSRTVGGNEQFFGPGTRLTVL.

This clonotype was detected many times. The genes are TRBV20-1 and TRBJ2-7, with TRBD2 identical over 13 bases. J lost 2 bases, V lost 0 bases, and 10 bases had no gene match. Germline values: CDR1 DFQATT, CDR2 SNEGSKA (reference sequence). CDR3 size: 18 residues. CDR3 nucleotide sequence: TGCAGTGCTAGAGATATTCCCCGGACTAGCGGGAGTCCCTACGAGCAGTACTTC. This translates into CSARDIPRTSGSPYEQYF.

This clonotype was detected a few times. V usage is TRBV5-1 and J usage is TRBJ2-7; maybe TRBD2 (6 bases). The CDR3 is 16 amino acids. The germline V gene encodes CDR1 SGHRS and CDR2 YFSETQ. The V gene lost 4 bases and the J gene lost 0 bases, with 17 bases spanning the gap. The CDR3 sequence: CASSLGLFGTSYEQYF. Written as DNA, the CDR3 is TGCGCCAGCAGCCTTGGACTATTTGGGACCTCCTACGAGCAGTACTTC. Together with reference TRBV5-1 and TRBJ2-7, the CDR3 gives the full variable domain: KAGVTQTPRYLIKTRGQQVTLSCSPISGHRSVSWYQQTPGQGLQFLFEYFSETQRNKGNFPGRFSGRQFSNSRSEMNVSTLELGDSALYLCASSLGLFGTSYEQYFGPGTRLTVT.

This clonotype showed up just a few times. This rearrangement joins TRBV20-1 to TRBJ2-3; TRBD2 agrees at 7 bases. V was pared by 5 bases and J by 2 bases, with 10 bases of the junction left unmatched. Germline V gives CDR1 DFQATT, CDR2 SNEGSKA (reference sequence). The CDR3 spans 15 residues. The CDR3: CSAGTGGRNTDTQYF. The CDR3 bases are TGCAGTGCTGGGACCGGCGGGAGAAACACAGATACGCAGTATTTT.

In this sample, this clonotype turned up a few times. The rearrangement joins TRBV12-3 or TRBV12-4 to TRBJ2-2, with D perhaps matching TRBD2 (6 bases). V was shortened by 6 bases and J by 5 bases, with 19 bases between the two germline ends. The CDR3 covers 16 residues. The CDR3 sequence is CASRIRAGRKTGELFF. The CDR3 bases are TGTGCCAGCAGAATTCGGGCAGGGAGGAAGACCGGGGAGCTGTTTTTT.

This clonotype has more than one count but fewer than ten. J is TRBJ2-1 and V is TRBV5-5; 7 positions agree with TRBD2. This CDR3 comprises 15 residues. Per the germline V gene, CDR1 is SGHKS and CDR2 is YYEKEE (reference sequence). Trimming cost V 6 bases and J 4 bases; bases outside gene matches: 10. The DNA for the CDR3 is TGTGCCAGCATCAACACTAGCGCCAAATACAATGAGCAGTTCTTC. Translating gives CASINTSAKYNEQFF.

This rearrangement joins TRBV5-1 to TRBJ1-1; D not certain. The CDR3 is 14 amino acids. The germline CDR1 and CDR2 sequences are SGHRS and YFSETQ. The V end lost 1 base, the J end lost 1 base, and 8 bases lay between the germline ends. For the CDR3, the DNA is TGCGCCAGCAGCTTGTTCCCCCCGAACACTGAAGCTTTCTTT. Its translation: CASSLFPPNTEAFF. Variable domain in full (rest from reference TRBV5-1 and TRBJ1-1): KAGVTQTPRYLIKTRGQQVTLSCSPISGHRSVSWYQQTPGQGLQFLFEYFSETQRNKGNFPGRFSGRQFSNSRSEMNVSTLELGDSALYLCASSLFPPNTEAFFGQGTRLTVV.

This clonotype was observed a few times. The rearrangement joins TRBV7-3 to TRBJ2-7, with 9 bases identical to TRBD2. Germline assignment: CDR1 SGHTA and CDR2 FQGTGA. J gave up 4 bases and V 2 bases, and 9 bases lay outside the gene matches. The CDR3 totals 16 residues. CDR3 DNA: TGTGCCAGCAGCTTAGTTGGGTCTAGCGGGGCATACGAGCAGTACTTC. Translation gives CASSLVGSSGAYEQYF.

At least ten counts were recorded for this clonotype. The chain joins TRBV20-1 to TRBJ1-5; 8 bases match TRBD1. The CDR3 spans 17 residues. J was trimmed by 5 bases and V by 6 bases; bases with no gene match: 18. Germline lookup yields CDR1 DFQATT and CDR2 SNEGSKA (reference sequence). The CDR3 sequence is CSATSGRGRVVDQPQHF. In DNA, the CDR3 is TGCAGTGCCACATCCGGCAGGGGGCGCGTGGTGGATCAGCCCCAGCATTTT.

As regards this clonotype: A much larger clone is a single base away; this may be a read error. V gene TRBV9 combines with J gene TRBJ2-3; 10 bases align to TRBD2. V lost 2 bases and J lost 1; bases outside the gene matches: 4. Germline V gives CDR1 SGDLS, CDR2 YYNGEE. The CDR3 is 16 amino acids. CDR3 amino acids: CASSVRTSGCTDTQYF. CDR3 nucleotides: TGTGCCAGCAGCGTTCGGACTAGCGGTTGCACAGATACGCAGTATTTT.

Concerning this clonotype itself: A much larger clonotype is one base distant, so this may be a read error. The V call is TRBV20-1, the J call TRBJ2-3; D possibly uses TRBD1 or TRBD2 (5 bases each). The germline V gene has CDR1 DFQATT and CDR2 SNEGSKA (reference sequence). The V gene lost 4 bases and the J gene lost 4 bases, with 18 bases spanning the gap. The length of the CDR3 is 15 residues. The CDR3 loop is CSAKGRARIADTQYF. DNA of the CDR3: TGCAGTGCTAAGGGACGAGCGAGAATCGCAGATACGCAGTATTTT.

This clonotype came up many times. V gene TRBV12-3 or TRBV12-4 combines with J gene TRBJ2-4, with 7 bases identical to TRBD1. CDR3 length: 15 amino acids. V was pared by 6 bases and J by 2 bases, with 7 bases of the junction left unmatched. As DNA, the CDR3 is TGTGCCAGCAGACGTCGACAGGGACCCAAAAACATTCAGTACTTC. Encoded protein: CASRRRQGPKNIQYF.